Listed here are 28 T cell receptor beta chains from one sample, sequenced in a study of cytomegalovirus exposure and HLA in healthy donors. Profiling relied on immunoSEQ multiplex PCR, and the TCRdb table lists in-frame clones only, not all of them. The repertoire holds 300,000 to 450,000 clones, 80% to 90% seen once, with 0.83% in the top ten. The source material was PBMCs. These receptors were collected from a woman between 18 and 29 years old in good health and CMV-seronegative.

The V call is TRBV14, the J call TRBJ2-5, with D possibly being TRBD2 (5 bases). In germline, CDR1 is SGHDN, CDR2 FVKESK. This CDR3 is built from 14 residues. V was trimmed by 4 bases and J by 2 bases, leaving 11 bases between them. DNA for the CDR3: TGTGCCAGCAGCCGAACCGGGGTTCAAGAGACCCAGTACTTC. Its protein product is CASSRTGVQETQYF.

This chain connects TRBV5-5 to TRBJ1-3; 8 bases agree with TRBD1. CDR1 SGHKS and CDR2 YYEKEE come from the germline V gene (reference sequence). The CDR3 covers 18 residues. V shed 4 bases and J 2 bases; nucleotides not matched to a gene: 14. The CDR3 loop reads CASSKRTGNPFAGNTIYF. CDR3 sequence (DNA): TGTGCCAGCAGCAAAAGGACAGGGAACCCCTTCGCTGGAAACACCATATATTTT.

This rearrangement joins TRBV5-1 to TRBJ2-5; 7 bases align to TRBD2. CDR3 length equals 16 residues. The trim removed 2 bases at V and 3 bases at J, leaving 10 bases unmatched. Germline values: CDR1 SGHRS, CDR2 YFSETQ. CDR3 nucleotides: TGCGCCAGCAGCTTATCCGCTAGCGGTATAAAAGAGACCCAGTACTTC. This translates into CASSLSASGIKETQYF.

The chain is built from TRBV5-4 and TRBJ2-5; no clear D. This CDR3 comprises 14 residues. V dropped 0 bases and J dropped 1 base, with 7 bases sitting between them. Germline V gives CDR1 SGHNT, CDR2 YYREEE (reference sequence). The CDR3 bases are TGTGCCAGCAGCTTGGGGGCCGGCCAAGAGACCCAGTACTTC. It is translated as CASSLGAGQETQYF.

The genes are TRBV2 and TRBJ1-6, with 9 nucleotides matching TRBD1. Germline assignment: CDR1 SNHLY and CDR2 FYNNEI. Unmatched junction bases numbered 6, after V lost 7 bases and J lost 5 bases. The CDR3 consists of 15 residues. CDR3 amino acids: CASTRDRGNNSPLHF. For the CDR3, the DNA is TGTGCCAGCACCCGTGACAGGGGGAATAATTCACCCCTCCACTTT.

The table lists this clone with a count of one. This chain links TRBV30 with TRBJ2-3; 12 bases match TRBD2. V trimming: 8 bases; J trimming: 0 bases; junction bases outside the gene matches: 12. Germline values: CDR1 GTSNPN, CDR2 SVGIG (reference sequence). The CDR3 is 17 residues long. CDR3 DNA sequence: TGTGCCGGGTTACTAGCGGGGGGCATCATTAGCACAGATACGCAGTATTTT. Translation: CAGLLAGGIISTDTQYF.

This chain uses TRBV5-6 with TRBJ1-2, with TRBD1 matching over 8 bases. The germline CDR1 and CDR2 sequences are SGHDT and YYEEEE. V shed 4 bases, J shed 0 bases, and the junction held 5 bases outside the gene matches. This CDR3 is 15 amino acids long. The CDR3 loop reads CASSPGQGANYGYTF. The CDR3 nucleotides read TGTGCCAGCAGCCCAGGACAGGGAGCTAACTATGGCTACACCTTC.

The J gene is TRBJ2-1, the V gene TRBV7-9; 13 bases fit TRBD2. CDR3 length: 16 amino acids. V was clipped by 5 bases and J by 5 bases; unmatched bases: 6. Germline V gives CDR1 SEHNR, CDR2 FQNEAQ (reference sequence). The CDR3 sequence: CASSRTSGGLNNEQFF. In DNA form, the CDR3 reads TGTGCCAGCAGCCGGACTAGCGGGGGATTAAACAATGAGCAGTTCTTC.

This chain uses TRBV30 with TRBJ1-1, with D unclear. V gave up 1 base and J gave up 5 bases, with 14 bases separating them. The CDR3 length is 14 residues. Germline V lookup: CDR1 GTSNPN, CDR2 SVGIG (reference sequence). The CDR3 protein is CAWSANEGWTEAFF. The CDR3 nucleotides are TGTGCCTGGAGTGCCAATGAGGGATGGACTGAAGCTTTCTTT.

This clone was seen just once. This chain connects TRBV5-1 to TRBJ1-4, with no clear D. Trimming left V 1 base short and J 2 bases short, with 6 bases between. Germline V gene sequence: CDR1 SGHRS, CDR2 YFSETQ. This CDR3 is built from 14 residues. The CDR3 sequence: CASSLTDTNEKLFF. In DNA, the CDR3 is TGCGCCAGCAGCTTGACAGATACTAATGAAAAACTGTTTTTT.

The rearrangement links TRBV7-9 to TRBJ2-7; 7 nucleotides align to TRBD2. The CDR3 extends over 14 amino acids. V trimming: 2 bases; J trimming: 5 bases; junction bases outside the gene matches: 6. The germline gives CDR1 SEHNR, CDR2 FQNEAQ (reference sequence). The CDR3 is CASSLPGGPHEQYF. CDR3 nucleotides: TGTGCCAGCAGCTTACCGGGGGGACCCCACGAGCAGTACTTC.

The gene calls are TRBV28 and TRBJ1-2; D possibly corresponds to TRBD1 (5 bases). The CDR3 consists of 12 residues. In germline, CDR1 is MDHEN, CDR2 SYDVKM. Trimming took 2 bases from V and 4 from J, leaving 5 bases between them. Here the CDR3 DNA reads TGTGCCAGCAGTTTAGACAGCTATGGCTACACCTTC. Translated, it gives CASSLDSYGYTF.

This clone was detected a few times. The chain has TRBV30 and TRBJ1-2, with D tentatively TRBD1 (5 bases). Germline V gene sequence: CDR1 GTSNPN, CDR2 SVGIG (reference sequence). The V and J ends lost 4 bases and 2 bases respectively, with 11 bases between them. This CDR3 comprises 13 residues. The CDR3 nucleotides are TGTGCCTGGACGGGGGGTGGAAACTATGGCTACACCTTC. Its protein is CAWTGGGNYGYTF.

This clone appeared many times. V and J are TRBV30 and TRBJ1-2; 7 nucleotides match TRBD1. There are 13 residues in the CDR3. The V gene's germline CDR1 is GTSNPN and CDR2 SVGIG (reference sequence). V was clipped by 3 bases and J by 2 bases; unmatched bases: 3. The CDR3 nucleotides read TGTGCCTGGAGGACAGGGAAGAACTATGGCTACACCTTC. This gives the protein CAWRTGKNYGYTF.

This clone was counted a few times. The chain has TRBV10-3 and TRBJ2-2, with 9 bases fitting TRBD1. CDR1 ENHRY and CDR2 SYGVKD come from the germline V gene. J gave up 4 bases and V 7 bases, and 10 bases lay outside the gene matches. The CDR3 sequence is 16 residues long. The CDR3 is CAITRTGTGLTGELFF. CDR3 in DNA: TGTGCCATCACGCGAACCGGGACAGGGCTCACCGGGGAGCTGTTTTTT.

The J gene is TRBJ2-3, the V gene TRBV6-1, with 7 bases matching TRBD2. Germline V lookup: CDR1 MNHNS, CDR2 SASEGT. The CDR3 has 14 amino acids. Unmatched junction bases numbered 7, after V lost 7 bases and J lost 3 bases. The CDR3 is CASMQGGWTDTQYF. In DNA, the CDR3 is TGTGCCAGCATGCAGGGAGGGTGGACAGATACGCAGTATTTT.

This chain connects TRBV27 to TRBJ2-5; the D gene is possibly TRBD2 (5 bases). Germline-derived CDR1 and CDR2 are MNHEY and SMNVEV (reference sequence). The CDR3 has 14 residues. The ends were cut back, 5 bases at V and 5 bases at J, with 15 bases in the middle. CDR3 coding DNA: TGTGCCAGCAGTACCACGGGGTTACGGGAGACCCAGTACTTC. Amino acid sequence: CASSTTGLRETQYF.

This chain joins TRBV27 and TRBJ1-3; D may be TRBD1 (6 bases). In germline, CDR1 is MNHEY, CDR2 SMNVEV (reference sequence). The CDR3 length is 15 residues. The V end was cut by 4 bases, the J end by 0 bases, with 10 bases between. The CDR3 here is CASSSQGISGNTIYF. CDR3 DNA sequence: TGTGCCAGCAGTTCTCAGGGGATCTCTGGAAACACCATATATTTT.

The rearrangement links TRBV6-5 to TRBJ1-2; D unresolved. The CDR3 covers 13 residues. V gave up 8 bases and J gave up 3 bases, with 13 bases separating them. Germline V gene data show CDR1 as MNHEY and CDR2 as SVGAGI. As DNA, the CDR3 is TGTGCCAGCCGGCCCACGGGGTACTATGGCTACACCTTC. This codes for CASRPTGYYGYTF.

This clone was seen more than once but under ten times. J is TRBJ2-1 and V is TRBV7-7; TRBD2 matches at 8 bases. The ends lost 4 bases at V and 9 bases at J; junction bases unmatched: 5. The CDR3 has 13 amino acids. Germline V lookup: CDR1 SSHAT, CDR2 FNYEAQ (reference sequence). DNA for the CDR3: TGTGCCAGCAGCTCGGGACTAGTCGGTGAGCAGTTCTTC. As protein: CASSSGLVGEQFF.

The chain links TRBV10-3 to TRBJ1-3, with D possibly TRBD1 on 5 matching bases. The CDR3 has 15 amino acids. Germline V gives CDR1 ENHRY, CDR2 SYGVKD. Deletions cut 6 bases from V and 4 bases from J, with 16 bases between. The CDR3 bases are TGTGCCATCAGCCAAGGGAGGGGACTAGGAAACACCATATATTTT. This gives the protein CAISQGRGLGNTIYF.

The rearrangement links TRBV28 to TRBJ2-3; 7 nucleotides match TRBD2. The CDR3 covers 16 residues. Germline V lookup: CDR1 MDHEN, CDR2 SYDVKM. The J segment lost 2 bases and the V segment lost 2 bases, leaving 7 bases of the junction unmatched. CDR3 sequence (DNA): TGTGCCAGCAGTTTAGGGAGCGGGACCCTCACAGATACGCAGTATTTT. Its protein product is CASSLGSGTLTDTQYF. Supplemented by reference TRBV28 and TRBJ2-3, the full variable domain reads DVKVTQSSRYLVKRTGEKVFLECVQDMDHENMFWYRQDPGLGLRLIYFSYDVKMKEKGDIPEGYSVSREKKERFSLILESASTNQTSMYLCASSLGSGTLTDTQYFGPGTRLTVL.

This clone was observed a handful of times. V is TRBV5-1 and J is TRBJ2-7; D unresolved. Germline V gives CDR1 SGHRS, CDR2 YFSETQ. This CDR3 has 14 amino acids. V lost 0 bases to trimming and J lost 3 bases, with 10 bases between them. The CDR3 loop is CASSLGGVGYEQYF. CDR3 coding DNA: TGCGCCAGCAGCTTGGGCGGCGTAGGCTACGAGCAGTACTTC.

This chain connects TRBV11-3 to TRBJ2-4; weak D call: TRBD1 (5 bases). Trimming pared 5 bases from V and 3 bases from J, leaving 23 bases between. The CDR3 length is 18 residues. CDR1 is SGHNT, CDR2 YENEEA, per germline. The CDR3 protein is CASSPLFLFQGVKNIQYF. The CDR3 region has the DNA TGTGCCAGCAGCCCACTTTTCCTGTTTCAAGGGGTCAAAAACATTCAGTACTTC.

The chain carries TRBV7-9 and TRBJ2-2; TRBD1 aligns across 7 bases. The CDR3 loop spans 15 amino acids. Germline CDR1 and CDR2: SEHNR and FQNEAQ (reference sequence). V dropped 5 bases and J dropped 5; count of bases not matched to a gene: 8. The CDR3: CASSGDRAATGELFF. As DNA, the CDR3 is TGTGCCAGCAGCGGCGACAGGGCGGCAACCGGGGAGCTGTTTTTT.

The rearrangement uses TRBV6-1 and TRBJ2-5, with TRBD1 identical over 7 bases. The CDR3 loop spans 13 amino acids. Unmatched junction bases numbered 5, after V lost 5 bases and J lost 5 bases. Germline CDR1 MNHNS, CDR2 SASEGT. This CDR3 is CASSFDRVETQYF. The CDR3 DNA is TGTGCCAGCAGTTTTGACAGGGTGGAGACCCAGTACTTC.

CDR3 in amino acids: CASSHQTGPNTGELFF. CDR3 sequence (DNA): TGTGCCAGCAGTCACCAGACAGGACCGAACACCGGGGAGCTGTTTTTT. V and J are TRBV28 and TRBJ2-2, with D perhaps TRBD1 (6 bases). With 5 bases removed from V and 0 bases from J, the gap between germline ends came to 13 bases. The CDR3 contains 16 residues. From germline, CDR1 is MDHEN and CDR2 SYDVKM.

The rearrangement joins TRBV7-9 to TRBJ2-7, with TRBD1 identical over 10 bases. CDR1 SEHNR and CDR2 FQNEAQ come from the germline V gene (reference sequence). The ends lost 5 bases at V and 4 bases at J; junction bases unmatched: 11. This CDR3 comprises 16 residues. The CDR3 DNA reads as TGTGCCAGCAGCCAGGACAGGGGGTACGACCTGTACGAGCAGTACTTC. This gives the protein CASSQDRGYDLYEQYF.